This T cell receptor (beta chain) was sequenced during a study of blood T cells in healthy people across ages. V shed 5 bases and J shed 0 bases, with 12 bases lying between them. Per germline, CDR1 MNHEY and CDR2 SVGAGI. CDR3 length: 15 amino acids. Each sample gave at least 6 million isolated PBMCs. This clonotype has ten or more counts. Together with a sample-barcoded 5' primer, a J-beta primer mix was included in a second PCR lasting roughly 7 to 11 cycles. MiXCR, applied by TCRdb to the 5' RACE reads, yields one record per CDR3 protein. Of around 900,000 distinct CDR3 sequences in the sample, 29% were seen once.

This sequence originates from a woman of 80 years or more in good health. This sequence joins TRBV6-5 and TRBJ2-3; D not resolved. The specimen was blood. CDR3 in amino acids: CASSRQASSTDTQYF. The DNA of the CDR3 is TGTGCCAGCAGTCGACAAGCTTCTAGCACAGATACGCAGTATTTT.